One and the same sample provided the 3 T cell receptor beta chains below, sequenced in a study of cytomegalovirus exposure and HLA in healthy donors. The PCR was carried out with 60 Vbeta primers and 13 Jbeta primers. This table comes from immunoSEQ multiplex PCR, and its TCRdb copy is limited to in-frame clones, with some not included. The repertoire has 65,000 to 90,000 clones, roughly four fifths of them found once; the top ten carry over 10%. Source material: PBMCs. These receptor sequences come from a man between 65 and 85 years old in good health and CMV-seronegative.

This clone is a singleton in its sample. V gene TRBV9 combines with J gene TRBJ2-1; TRBD1 matches at 10 bases. The V segment lost 0 bases and the J segment 5 bases; nucleotides outside the gene matches: 2. Germline V lookup: CDR1 SGDLS, CDR2 YYNGEE. The CDR3 sequence is 15 residues long. The CDR3 loop reads CASSVGTGGNNEQFF. CDR3 DNA sequence: TGTGCCAGCAGCGTAGGGACAGGGGGAAACAATGAGCAGTTCTTC. The full variable domain, completed using reference TRBV9 and TRBJ2-1, is DSGVTQTPKHLITATGQRVTLRCSPRSGDLSVYWYQQSLDQGLQFLIQYYNGEERAKGNILERFSAQQFPDLHSELNLSSLELGDSALYFCASSVGTGGNNEQFFGPGTRLTVL.

The chain recombines TRBV19 with TRBJ1-2; 7 bases line up with TRBD1. This CDR3 region has 14 residues. Losses at the gene ends were 6 bases for V and 4 bases for J; bases not matched to a gene: 8. CDR1 LNHDA and CDR2 SQIVND come from the germline V gene (reference sequence). CDR3 residues: CASSLVQGFYGYTF. The CDR3 DNA reads TGTGCCAGTAGCCTGGTACAGGGGTTCTATGGCTACACCTTC. The full variable domain, completed using reference TRBV19 and TRBJ1-2, is DGGITQSPKYLFRKEGQNVTLSCEQNLNHDAMYWYRQDPGQGLRLIYYSQIVNDFQKGDIAEGYSVSREKKESFPLTVTSAQKNPTAFYLCASSLVQGFYGYTFGSGTRLTVV.

The J gene is TRBJ2-1, the V gene TRBV6-5; D possibly corresponds to TRBD2 (6 bases). V shed 8 bases and J shed 4 bases, with 18 bases lying between them. The germline CDR1 and CDR2 sequences are MNHEY and SVGAGI. CDR3 length: 15 amino acids. In DNA form, the CDR3 reads TGTGCCAGCCTAAGTAGGGGAGGATTATACAATGAGCAGTTCTTC. Encoded protein: CASLSRGGLYNEQFF.